Listed below are T cell receptor beta chains from one sample, sequenced in a study of cytomegalovirus exposure and HLA in healthy donors. Sequencing used immunoSEQ multiplex PCR; TCRdb keeps in-frame clones, though not all of them. Among 150,000 to 200,000 clones listed, 70% to 80% were seen once. The material sequenced was PBMCs. The receptors shown here come from a man aged 50 to 60 in good health and CMV-seropositive. Each CDR3 is given with its conserved first and last residue. A D gene is named only where the DNA matches it firmly. Some rows have no size entry. The others give once, few or many, or a class for an expanded clone.

D	size	V	J	CDR3	DNA
NA	NA	TRBV6-1	TRBJ2-7	CASTGNSYEQYF	TGTGCCAGCACAGGAAACTCCTACGAGCAGTACTTC
TRBD1	few	TRBV5-4	TRBJ1-4	CASSLTGTGKLFF	TGTGCCAGCAGCTTGACAGGGACAGGAAAACTGTTTTTT
NA	NA	TRBV2	TRBJ2-7	CASSERSTGAYEQYF	TGTGCCAGCAGTGAACGGTCCACGGGGGCCTACGAGCAGTACTTC
NA	few	TRBV5-6	TRBJ2-6	CASSAPSGSGFDVLTF	TGTGCCAGCAGCGCACCTTCAGGGTCTGGGTTCGACGTCCTGACTTTC
NA	NA	TRBV4-3	TRBJ1-5	CASSQVSGSQPQHF	TGCGCCAGCAGCCAAGTTTCGGGTAGTCAGCCCCAGCATTTT
TRBD2	once	TRBV7-7	TRBJ2-1	CASSLIGEGTEQFF	TGTGCCAGCAGCTTAATAGGGGAGGGAACTGAGCAGTTCTTC
NA	NA	TRBV11-2	TRBJ2-3	CASSLVPGAEDTQYF	TGTGCCAGCAGCTTAGTCCCAGGGGCGGAAGATACGCAGTATTTT
NA	few	TRBV5-4	TRBJ1-6	CASSLKVGRDSPLHF	TGTGCCAGCAGCTTGAAAGTGGGGCGTGATTCACCCCTCCACTTT
NA	NA	TRBV5-4	TRBJ2-5	CASSSDYRTQYF	TGTGCCAGCAGCTCCGACTACCGCACCCAGTACTTC
TRBD1	NA	TRBV5-8	TRBJ1-4	CASSLGPGTVSNEKLFF	TGTGCCAGCAGCTTGGGCCCCGGGACAGTTAGTAATGAAAAACTGTTTTTT
NA	NA	TRBV14	TRBJ2-3	CASSQERGVTQYF	TGTGCCAGCAGCCAAGAGCGTGGAGTTACGCAGTATTTT
NA	NA	TRBV7-2	TRBJ2-1	CASSLATSPVYNEQFF	TGTGCCAGCAGCTTAGCCACTAGTCCCGTGTACAATGAGCAGTTCTTC
NA	NA	TRBV6-5	TRBJ1-2	CASSYSMDISGGYTF	TGTGCCAGCAGTTACTCGATGGACATATCTGGTGGCTACACCTTC
NA	few	TRBV6-5	TRBJ1-3	CASSSQGMGNTIYF	TGTGCCAGCAGTTCTCAGGGGATGGGAAACACCATATATTTT
NA	NA	TRBV10-2	TRBJ2-5	CASSEPRTETYQETQYF	TGCGCCAGCAGTGAGCCCAGGACTGAAACCTACCAAGAGACCCAGTACTTC
NA	NA	TRBV6-5	TRBJ1-2	CASIATPPNYGYTF	TGTGCCAGCATAGCAACACCTCCTAACTATGGCTACACCTTC
NA	NA	TRBV7-2	TRBJ2-3	CASSSYTDTQYF	TGTGCCAGCAGCTCCTACACAGATACGCAGTATTTT
TRBD1	NA	TRBV19	TRBJ2-3	CASCPTGGFTDTQYF	TGTGCCAGTTGCCCGACAGGGGGGTTCACAGATACGCAGTATTTT
NA	NA	TRBV5-1	TRBJ2-5	CASSQNFQETQYF	TGCGCCAGCAGCCAGAATTTCCAAGAGACCCAGTACTTC
NA	NA	TRBV21-1	TRBJ2-4	CASTPGLAKNIQYF	TGTGCCAGCACTCCAGGGTTAGCCAAAAACATTCAGTACTTC
NA	NA	TRBV13	TRBJ1-5	CASSLSGTPNQPQHF	TGTGCCAGCAGCTTATCCGGGACACCGAACCAGCCCCAGCATTTT
TRBD2	NA	TRBV7-8	TRBJ2-1	CASSAISGGVSYNEQFF	TGTGCCAGCAGCGCAATTAGCGGGGGAGTCTCCTACAATGAGCAGTTCTTC
NA	NA	TRBV5-4	TRBJ2-1	CASSFNGVRGSEQFF	TGTGCCAGCAGCTTTAACGGGGTTCGGGGTTCTGAGCAGTTCTTC
NA	NA	TRBV30	TRBJ2-7	CAWSVIGSGDYEQYF	TGTGCCTGGAGTGTCATAGGGTCGGGAGATTACGAGCAGTACTTC
TRBD2	NA	TRBV2	TRBJ2-3	CASSPGTSGGSTDTQYF	TGTGCCAGCAGTCCAGGGACTAGCGGGGGGTCCACAGATACGCAGTATTTT
NA	NA	TRBV21-1	TRBJ1-6	CASSKGDRGRDYNSPLHF	TGTGCCAGCAGCAAAGGGGACAGGGGGCGAGACTATAATTCACCCCTCCACTTT
TRBD2	few	TRBV4-1	TRBJ2-2	CASSQDSGGSPGELFF	TGTGCCAGCAGCCAAGATTCGGGGGGGTCCCCCGGGGAGCTGTTTTTT
TRBD2	NA	TRBV2	TRBJ2-2	CASNAGGPGELFF	TGTGCCAGCAATGCGGGGGGGCCCGGGGAGCTGTTTTTT